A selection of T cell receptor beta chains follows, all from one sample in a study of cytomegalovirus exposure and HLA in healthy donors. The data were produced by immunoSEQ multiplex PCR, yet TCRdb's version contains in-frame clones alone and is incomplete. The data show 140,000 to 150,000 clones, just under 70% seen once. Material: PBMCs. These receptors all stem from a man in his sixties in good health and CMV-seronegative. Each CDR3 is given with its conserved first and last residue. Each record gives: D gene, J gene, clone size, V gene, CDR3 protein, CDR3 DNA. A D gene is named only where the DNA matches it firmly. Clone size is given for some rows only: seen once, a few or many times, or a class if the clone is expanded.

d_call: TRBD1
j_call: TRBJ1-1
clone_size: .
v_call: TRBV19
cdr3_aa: CASSPYRDRGDTEAFF
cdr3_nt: TGTGCCAGTAGTCCGTACCGGGACAGAGGGGACACTGAAGCTTTCTTT

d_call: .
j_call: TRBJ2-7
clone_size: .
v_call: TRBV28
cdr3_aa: CASSHHEQYF
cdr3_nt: TGTGCCAGCAGCCATCACGAGCAGTACTTC

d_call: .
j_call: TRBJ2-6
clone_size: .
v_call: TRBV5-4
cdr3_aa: CASQRDGGAGANVLTF
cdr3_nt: TGTGCCAGCCAAAGGGACGGCGGGGCTGGGGCCAACGTCCTGACTTTC

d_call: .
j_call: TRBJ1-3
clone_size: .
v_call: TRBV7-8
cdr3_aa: CASSPAGTSYSGNTIYF
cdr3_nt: TGTGCCAGCAGCCCCGCCGGGACAAGTTACTCTGGAAACACCATATATTTT

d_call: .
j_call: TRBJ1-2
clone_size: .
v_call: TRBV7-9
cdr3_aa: CASRSWGTGGVMNYGYTF
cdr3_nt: TGTGCCAGCAGGAGCTGGGGAACGGGGGGAGTAATGAACTATGGCTACACCTTC

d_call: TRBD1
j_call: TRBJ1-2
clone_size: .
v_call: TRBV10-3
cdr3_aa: CAISGYLGQGNYGYTF
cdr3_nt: TGTGCCATCAGTGGTTACTTGGGACAGGGAAACTATGGCTACACCTTC

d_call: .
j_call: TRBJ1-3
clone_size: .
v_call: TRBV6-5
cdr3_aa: CASSTAAASGNTIYF
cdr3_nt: TGTGCCAGCAGTACTGCGGCCGCCTCTGGAAACACCATATATTTT

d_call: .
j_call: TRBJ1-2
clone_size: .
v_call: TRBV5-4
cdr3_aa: CASSGGTSEWYYGYTF
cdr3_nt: TGTGCCAGCAGCGGGGGGACCTCGGAGTGGTACTATGGCTACACCTTC

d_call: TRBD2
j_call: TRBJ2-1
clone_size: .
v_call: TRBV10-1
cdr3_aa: CASSRTSGIGVNEQFF
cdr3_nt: TGCGCCAGCAGCAGGACTAGCGGGATCGGCGTGAATGAGCAGTTCTTC

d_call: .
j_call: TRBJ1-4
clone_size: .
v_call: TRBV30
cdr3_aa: CAWSFNEKLFF
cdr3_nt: TGTGCCTGGAGCTTTAATGAAAAACTGTTTTTT

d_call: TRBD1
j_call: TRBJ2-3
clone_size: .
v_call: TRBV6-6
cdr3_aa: CASSQGQTSTDTQYF
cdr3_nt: TGTGCCAGCAGCCAGGGACAGACAAGCACAGATACGCAGTATTTT

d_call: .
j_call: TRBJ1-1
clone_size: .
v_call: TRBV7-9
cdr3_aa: CASSFLIGGDTEAFF
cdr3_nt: TGTGCCAGCAGCTTTTTGATTGGGGGGGATACTGAAGCTTTCTTT

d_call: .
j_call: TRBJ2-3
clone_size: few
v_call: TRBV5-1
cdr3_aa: CASSLPAGPSTDTQYF
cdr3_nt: TGCGCCAGCAGCCTCCCAGCGGGTCCTAGCACAGATACGCAGTATTTT

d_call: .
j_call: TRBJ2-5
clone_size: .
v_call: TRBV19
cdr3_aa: CASSITGPAETQYF
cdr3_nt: TGTGCCAGTAGTATAACAGGCCCTGCGGAGACCCAGTACTTC

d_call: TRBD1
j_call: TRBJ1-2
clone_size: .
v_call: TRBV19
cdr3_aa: CASTTSGTGYGYTF
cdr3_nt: TGTGCCAGTACTACGTCCGGGACAGGTTATGGCTACACCTTC

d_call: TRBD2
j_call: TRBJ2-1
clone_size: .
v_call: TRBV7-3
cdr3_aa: CASSFKLAGVSYEQFF
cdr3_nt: TGTGCCAGCAGCTTTAAACTAGCGGGGGTATCATATGAGCAGTTCTTC

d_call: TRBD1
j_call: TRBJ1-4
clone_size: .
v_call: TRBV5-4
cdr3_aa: CASSSRTGDGSEKLFF
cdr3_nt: TGTGCCAGCAGCTCCCGAACAGGGGACGGGAGTGAAAAACTGTTTTTT

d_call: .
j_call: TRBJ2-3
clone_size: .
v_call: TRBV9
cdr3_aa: CASSVGGYTDTQYF
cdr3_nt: TGTGCCAGCAGCGTAGGCGGGTACACAGATACGCAGTATTTT

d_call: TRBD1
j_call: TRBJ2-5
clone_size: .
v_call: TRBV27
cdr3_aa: CASSLEQGGRKTQYF
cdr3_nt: TGTGCCAGCAGTTTGGAACAGGGGGGAAGGAAGACCCAGTACTTC

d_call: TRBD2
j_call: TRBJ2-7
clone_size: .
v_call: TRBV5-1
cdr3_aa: CASSLGTSGRINEQYF
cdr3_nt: TGCGCCAGCAGCTTGGGGACTAGCGGGAGGATAAACGAGCAGTACTTC

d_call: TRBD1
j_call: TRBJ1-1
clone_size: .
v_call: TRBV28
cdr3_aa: CASSLGAGGTEAFF
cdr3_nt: TGTGCCAGCAGTTTAGGGGCAGGGGGCACTGAAGCTTTCTTT

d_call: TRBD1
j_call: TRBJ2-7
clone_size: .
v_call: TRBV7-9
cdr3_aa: CASSLGGQGAASITYEQYF
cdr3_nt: TGTGCCAGCAGCTTAGGGGGACAGGGGGCGGCAAGCATCACCTACGAGCAGTACTTC

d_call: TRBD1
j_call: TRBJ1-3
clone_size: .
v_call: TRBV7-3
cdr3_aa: CASSLAGGSGNTIYF
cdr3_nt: TGTGCCAGCAGCTTAGCAGGGGGGTCCGGAAACACCATATATTTT

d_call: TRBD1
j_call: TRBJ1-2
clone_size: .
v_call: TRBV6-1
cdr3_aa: CASSEVQGGGYTF
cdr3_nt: TGTGCCAGCAGTGAAGTACAGGGGGGTGGCTACACCTTC

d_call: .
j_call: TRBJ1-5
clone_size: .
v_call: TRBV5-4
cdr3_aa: CASSLRGSNQPQHF
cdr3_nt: TGTGCCAGCAGCTTAAGGGGAAGCAATCAGCCCCAGCATTTT

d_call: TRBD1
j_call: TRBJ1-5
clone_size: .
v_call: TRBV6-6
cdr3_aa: CASSRDRDHQPQHF
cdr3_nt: TGTGCCAGCAGTAGGGACAGGGATCACCAGCCCCAGCATTTT

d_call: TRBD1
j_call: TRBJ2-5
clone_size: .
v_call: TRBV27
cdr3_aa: CASSGQGPQETQYF
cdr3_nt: TGTGCCAGCAGCGGACAGGGACCCCAAGAGACCCAGTACTTC

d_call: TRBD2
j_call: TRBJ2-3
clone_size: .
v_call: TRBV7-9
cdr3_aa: CASSSLAGVAVTDTQYF
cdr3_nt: TGTGCCAGCAGCTCCTTAGCGGGAGTCGCAGTCACAGATACGCAGTATTTT

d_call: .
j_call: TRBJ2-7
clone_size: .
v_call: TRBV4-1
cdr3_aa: CASSQVGGRYEQYF
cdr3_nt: TGCGCCAGCAGCCAAGTGGGGGGGCGATACGAGCAGTACTTC

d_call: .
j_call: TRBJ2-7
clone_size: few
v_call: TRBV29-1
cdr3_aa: CSVAENPYEQYF
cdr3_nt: TGCAGCGTTGCCGAGAATCCCTACGAGCAGTACTTC

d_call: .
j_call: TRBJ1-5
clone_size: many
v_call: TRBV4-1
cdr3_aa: CASSHPGRDFSNQPQHF
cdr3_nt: TGCGCCAGCAGCCATCCCGGACGGGACTTTAGCAATCAGCCCCAGCATTTT

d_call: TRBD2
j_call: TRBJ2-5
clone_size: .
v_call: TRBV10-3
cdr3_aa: CAISASAGGQETQYF
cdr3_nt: TGTGCCATCAGTGCATCAGCGGGAGGCCAAGAGACCCAGTACTTC

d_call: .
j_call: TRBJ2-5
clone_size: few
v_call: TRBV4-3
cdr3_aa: CASSQDRGGEAETQYF
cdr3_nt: TGCGCCAGCAGCCAAGACAGAGGGGGGGAGGCAGAGACCCAGTACTTC

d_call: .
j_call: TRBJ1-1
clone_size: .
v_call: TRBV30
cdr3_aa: CAWSLGRNTEAFF
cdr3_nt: TGTGCCTGGAGTTTGGGGAGGAACACTGAAGCTTTCTTT

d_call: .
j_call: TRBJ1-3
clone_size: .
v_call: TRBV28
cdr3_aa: CASSLLGSSGNTIYF
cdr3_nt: TGTGCCAGCAGTTTACTGGGGAGCTCTGGAAACACCATATATTTT

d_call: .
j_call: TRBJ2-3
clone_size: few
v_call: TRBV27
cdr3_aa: CASKREGGTDTQYF
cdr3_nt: TGTGCCAGCAAGCGCGAGGGCGGCACAGATACGCAGTATTTT

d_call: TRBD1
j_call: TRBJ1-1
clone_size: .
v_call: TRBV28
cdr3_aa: CASSPHGQGRGTEAFF
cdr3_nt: TGTGCCAGCAGTCCTCACGGACAGGGCCGGGGCACTGAAGCTTTCTTT

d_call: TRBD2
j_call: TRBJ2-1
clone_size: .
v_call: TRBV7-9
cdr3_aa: CASSPAGLGYYNEQFF
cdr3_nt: TGTGCCAGCAGCCCCGCGGGACTAGGATACTACAATGAGCAGTTCTTC

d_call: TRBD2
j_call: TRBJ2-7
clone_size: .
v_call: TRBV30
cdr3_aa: CAWTSGSSYEQYF
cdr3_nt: TGTGCCTGGACTAGCGGGAGCTCCTACGAGCAGTACTTC

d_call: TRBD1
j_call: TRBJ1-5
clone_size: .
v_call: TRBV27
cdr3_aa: CASSSWTGSNQPQHF
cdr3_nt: TGTGCCAGCAGTTCCTGGACAGGGAGCAATCAGCCCCAGCATTTT

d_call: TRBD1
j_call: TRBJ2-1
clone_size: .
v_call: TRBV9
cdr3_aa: CASSVAGQGMTNEQFF
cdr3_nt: TGTGCCAGCAGCGTAGCCGGACAGGGCATGACGAATGAGCAGTTCTTC

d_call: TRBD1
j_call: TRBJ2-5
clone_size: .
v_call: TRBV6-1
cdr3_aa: CASTDRVQETQYF
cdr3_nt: TGTGCCAGCACAGACAGGGTACAAGAGACCCAGTACTTC

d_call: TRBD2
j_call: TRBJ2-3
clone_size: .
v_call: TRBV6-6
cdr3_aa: CASSYSGGSTDTQYF
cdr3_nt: TGTGCCAGCAGTTACTCGGGGGGGTCCACAGATACGCAGTATTTT

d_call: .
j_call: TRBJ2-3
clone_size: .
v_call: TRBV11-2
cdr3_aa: CASSQGTTTDTQYF
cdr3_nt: TGTGCCAGCAGCCAAGGGACAACCACAGATACGCAGTATTTT

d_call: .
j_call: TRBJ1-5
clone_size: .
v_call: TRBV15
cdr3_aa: CATSRDYIEPQHF
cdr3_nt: TGTGCCACCAGCAGGGACTACATCGAGCCCCAGCATTTT

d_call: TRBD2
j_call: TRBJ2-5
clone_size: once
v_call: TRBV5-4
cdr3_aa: CASSLAGGKTQYF
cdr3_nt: TGTGCCAGCAGCCTAGCGGGAGGAAAGACCCAGTACTTC

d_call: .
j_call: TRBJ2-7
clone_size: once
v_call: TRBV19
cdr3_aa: CASSRGREVYEQYF
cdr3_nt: TGTGCCAGTAGTAGGGGCAGGGAGGTCTACGAGCAGTACTTC

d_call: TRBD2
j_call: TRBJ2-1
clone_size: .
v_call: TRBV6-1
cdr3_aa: CASSVLGGGSGSYNEQFF
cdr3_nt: TGTGCCAGCAGTGTACTGGGCGGGGGTAGCGGATCCTACAATGAGCAGTTCTTC

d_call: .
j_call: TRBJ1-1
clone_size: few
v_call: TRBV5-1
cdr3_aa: CASREVKANTEAFF
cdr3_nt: TGCGCCAGCAGGGAGGTAAAGGCGAACACTGAAGCTTTCTTT

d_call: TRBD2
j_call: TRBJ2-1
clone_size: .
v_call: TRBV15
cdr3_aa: CATSTGLALLNEQFF
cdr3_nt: TGTGCCACCAGCACGGGACTAGCGCTACTTAATGAGCAGTTCTTC

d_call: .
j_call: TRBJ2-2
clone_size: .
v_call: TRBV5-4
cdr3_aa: CASSFAGGGELFF
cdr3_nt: TGTGCCAGCAGCTTCGCTGGCGGCGGGGAGCTGTTTTTT

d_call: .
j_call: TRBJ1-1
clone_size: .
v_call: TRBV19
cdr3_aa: CASGKLAAITEAFF
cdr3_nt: TGTGCCAGCGGGAAATTGGCAGCGATCACTGAAGCTTTCTTT

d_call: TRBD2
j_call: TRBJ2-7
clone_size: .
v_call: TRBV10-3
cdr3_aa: CAISERKGSGRFHYEQYF
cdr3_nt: TGTGCCATCAGTGAGAGGAAAGGTAGCGGGAGGTTTCACTACGAGCAGTACTTC

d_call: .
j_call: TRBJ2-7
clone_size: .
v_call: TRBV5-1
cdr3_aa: CASSTSGIPYEQYF
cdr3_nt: TGCGCCAGCAGTACCTCGGGAATACCCTACGAGCAGTACTTC

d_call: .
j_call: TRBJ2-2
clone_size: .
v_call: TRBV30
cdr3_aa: CAWSLVRQGGGELFF
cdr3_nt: TGTGCCTGGAGTCTAGTTCGGCAGGGCGGCGGGGAGCTGTTTTTT

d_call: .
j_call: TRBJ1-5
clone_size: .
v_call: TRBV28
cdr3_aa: CASSLDTNQPQHF
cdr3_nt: TGTGCCAGCAGTTTAGACACTAATCAGCCCCAGCATTTT

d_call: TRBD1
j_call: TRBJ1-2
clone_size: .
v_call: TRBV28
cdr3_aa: CASSLQGGSYTF
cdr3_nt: TGTGCCAGCAGTTTACAGGGGGGTAGCTACACCTTC

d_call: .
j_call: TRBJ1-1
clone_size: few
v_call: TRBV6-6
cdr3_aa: CASSYHAVGPIGEAFF
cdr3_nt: TGTGCCAGCAGTTACCACGCAGTGGGGCCTATCGGTGAAGCTTTCTTT

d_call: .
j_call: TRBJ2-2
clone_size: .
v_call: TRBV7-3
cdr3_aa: CASSLSHDGSNTGELFF
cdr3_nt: TGTGCCAGCAGCTTATCGCATGACGGGAGTAACACCGGGGAGCTGTTTTTT

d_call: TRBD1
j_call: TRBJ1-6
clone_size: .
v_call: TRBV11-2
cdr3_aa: CASSLGRGSRNSPLHF
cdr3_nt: TGTGCCAGCAGCTTGGGCAGGGGGTCGCGTAATTCACCCCTCCACTTT